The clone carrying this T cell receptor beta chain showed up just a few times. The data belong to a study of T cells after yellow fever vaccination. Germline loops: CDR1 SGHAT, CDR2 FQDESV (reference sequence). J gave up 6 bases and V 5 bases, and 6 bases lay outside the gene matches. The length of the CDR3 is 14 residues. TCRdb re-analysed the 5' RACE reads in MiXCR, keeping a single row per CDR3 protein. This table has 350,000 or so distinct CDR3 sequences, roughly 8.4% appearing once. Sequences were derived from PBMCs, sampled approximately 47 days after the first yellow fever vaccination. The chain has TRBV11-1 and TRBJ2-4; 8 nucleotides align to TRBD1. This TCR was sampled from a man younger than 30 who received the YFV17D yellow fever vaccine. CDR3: CASSQLDRGNIQYF. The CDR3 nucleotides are TGTGCCAGCAGCCAGCTCGACAGGGGAAACATTCAGTACTTC. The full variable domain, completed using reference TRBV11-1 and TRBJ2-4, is EAEVAQSPRYKITEKSQAVAFWCDPISGHATLYWYRQILGQGPELLVQFQDESVVDDSQLPKDRFSAERLKGVDSTLKIQPAELGDSAMYLCASSQLDRGNIQYFGAGTRLSVL.